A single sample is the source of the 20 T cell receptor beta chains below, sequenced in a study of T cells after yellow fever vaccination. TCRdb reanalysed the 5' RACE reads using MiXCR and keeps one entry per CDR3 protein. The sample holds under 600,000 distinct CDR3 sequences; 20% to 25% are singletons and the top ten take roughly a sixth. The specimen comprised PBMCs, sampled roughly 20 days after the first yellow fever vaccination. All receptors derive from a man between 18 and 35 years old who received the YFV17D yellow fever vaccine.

The CDR3 spells CSALDSARGVYNEQFF. CDR3 nucleotides: TGCAGTGCTTTGGATTCTGCGCGGGGGGTTTACAATGAGCAGTTCTTC. This chain uses TRBV20-1 with TRBJ2-1; TRBD2 agrees at 8 bases. V lost 5 bases and J lost 4; bases outside the gene matches: 13. Germline CDR1 is DFQATT and CDR2 is SNEGSKA (reference sequence). The CDR3 loop spans 16 amino acids.

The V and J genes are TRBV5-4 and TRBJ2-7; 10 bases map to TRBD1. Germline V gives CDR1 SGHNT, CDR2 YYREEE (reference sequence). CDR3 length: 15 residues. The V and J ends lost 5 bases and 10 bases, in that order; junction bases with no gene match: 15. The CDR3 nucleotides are TGTGCCAGCAGTTCCGGGACAGGGGTCCCTCTTAGTCAGTACTTC. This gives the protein CASSSGTGVPLSQYF.

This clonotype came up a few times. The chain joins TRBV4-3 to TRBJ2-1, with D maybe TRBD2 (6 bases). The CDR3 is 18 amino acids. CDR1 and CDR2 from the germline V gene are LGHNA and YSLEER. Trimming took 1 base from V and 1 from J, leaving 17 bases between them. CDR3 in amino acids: CASSQVLTSAGSYNEQFF. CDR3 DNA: TGCGCCAGCAGCCAAGTCTTAACGAGTGCGGGGTCCTACAATGAGCAGTTCTTC.

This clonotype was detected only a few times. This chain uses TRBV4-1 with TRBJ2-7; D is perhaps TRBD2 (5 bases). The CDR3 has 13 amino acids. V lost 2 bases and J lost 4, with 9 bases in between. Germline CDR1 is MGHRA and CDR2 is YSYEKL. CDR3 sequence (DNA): TGCGCCAGCAGCCAACCCACGGGATACGAGCAGTACTTC. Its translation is CASSQPTGYEQYF.

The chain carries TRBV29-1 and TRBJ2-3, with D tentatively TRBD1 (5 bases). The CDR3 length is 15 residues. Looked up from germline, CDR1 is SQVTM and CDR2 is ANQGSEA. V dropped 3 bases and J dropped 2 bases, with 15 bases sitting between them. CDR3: CSVDGQGTITDTQYF. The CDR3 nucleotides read TGCAGCGTTGACGGCCAGGGAACTATCACAGATACGCAGTATTTT.

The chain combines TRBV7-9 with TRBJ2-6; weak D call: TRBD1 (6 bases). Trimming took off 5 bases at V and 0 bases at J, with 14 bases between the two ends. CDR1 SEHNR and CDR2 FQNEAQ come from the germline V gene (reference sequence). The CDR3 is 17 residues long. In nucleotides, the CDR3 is TGTGCCAGCAGCCACAGACAGGCGAACTCTGGGGCCAACGTCCTGACTTTC. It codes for CASSHRQANSGANVLTF.

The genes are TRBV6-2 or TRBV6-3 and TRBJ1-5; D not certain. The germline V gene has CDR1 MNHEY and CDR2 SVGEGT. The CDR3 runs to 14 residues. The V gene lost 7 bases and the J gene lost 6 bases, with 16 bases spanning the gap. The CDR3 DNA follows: TGTGCCAGCACCGCCAACTCCTTTCTTCAGCCCCAGCATTTT. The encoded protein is CASTANSFLQPQHF.

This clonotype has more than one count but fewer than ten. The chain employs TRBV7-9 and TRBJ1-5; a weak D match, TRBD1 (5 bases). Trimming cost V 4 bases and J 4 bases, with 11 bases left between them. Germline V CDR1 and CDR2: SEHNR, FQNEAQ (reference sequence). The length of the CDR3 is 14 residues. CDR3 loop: CASSWGSANQPQHF. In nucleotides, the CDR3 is TGTGCCAGCAGCTGGGGGAGCGCAAATCAGCCCCAGCATTTT.

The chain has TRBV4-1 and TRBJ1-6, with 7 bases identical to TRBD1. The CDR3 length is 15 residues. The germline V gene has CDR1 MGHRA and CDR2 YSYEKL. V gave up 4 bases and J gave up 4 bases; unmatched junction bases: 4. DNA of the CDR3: TGCGCCAGCAGCCCGGGACAGACATATAATTCACCCCTCCACTTT. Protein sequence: CASSPGQTYNSPLHF.

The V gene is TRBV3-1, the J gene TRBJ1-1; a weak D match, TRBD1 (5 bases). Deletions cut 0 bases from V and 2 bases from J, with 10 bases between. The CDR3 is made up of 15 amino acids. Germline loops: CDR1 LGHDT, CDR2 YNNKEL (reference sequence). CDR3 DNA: TGTGCCAGCAGCCAAGATGGTGGACAAAACACTGAAGCTTTCTTT. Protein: CASSQDGGQNTEAFF.

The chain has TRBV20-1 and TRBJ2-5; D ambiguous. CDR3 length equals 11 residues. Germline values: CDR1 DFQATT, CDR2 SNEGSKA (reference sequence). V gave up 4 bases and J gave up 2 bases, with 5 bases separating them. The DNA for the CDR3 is TGCAGTGCTATACTGCAAGAGACCCAGTACTTC. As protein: CSAILQETQYF.

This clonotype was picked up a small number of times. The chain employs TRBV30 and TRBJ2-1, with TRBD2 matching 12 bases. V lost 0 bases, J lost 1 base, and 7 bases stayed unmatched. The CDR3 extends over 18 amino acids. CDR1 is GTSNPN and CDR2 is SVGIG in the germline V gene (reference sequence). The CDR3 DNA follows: TGTGCCTGGAGTGTACCTAGCGGGGGGGCCTGGTCCTACAATGAGCAGTTCTTC. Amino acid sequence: CAWSVPSGGAWSYNEQFF.

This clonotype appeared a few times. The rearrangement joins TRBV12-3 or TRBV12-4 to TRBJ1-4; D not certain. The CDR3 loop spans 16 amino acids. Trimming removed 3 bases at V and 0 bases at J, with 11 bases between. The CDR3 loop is CASSFPDTATNEKLFF. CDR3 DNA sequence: TGTGCCAGCAGTTTCCCCGACACAGCAACTAATGAAAAACTGTTTTTT.

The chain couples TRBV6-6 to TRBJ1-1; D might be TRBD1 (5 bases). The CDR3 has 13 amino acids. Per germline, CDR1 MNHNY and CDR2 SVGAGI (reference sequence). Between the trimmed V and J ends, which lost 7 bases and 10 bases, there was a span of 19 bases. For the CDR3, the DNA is TGTGCCAGCAATACACCCCGGGGGGACGCAGCTTTCTTT. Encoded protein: CASNTPRGDAAFF.

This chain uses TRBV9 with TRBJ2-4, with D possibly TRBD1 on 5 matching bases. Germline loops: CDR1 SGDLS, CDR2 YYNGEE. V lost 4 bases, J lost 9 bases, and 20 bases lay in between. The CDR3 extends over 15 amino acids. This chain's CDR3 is CASSPSPGLVGIQYF. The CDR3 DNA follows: TGTGCCAGCAGCCCCAGTCCAGGGTTGGTGGGCATTCAGTACTTC.

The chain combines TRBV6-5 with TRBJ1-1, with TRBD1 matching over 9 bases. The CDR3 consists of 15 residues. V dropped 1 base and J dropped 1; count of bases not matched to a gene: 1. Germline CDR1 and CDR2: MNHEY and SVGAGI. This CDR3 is CASSYWGQGNTEAFF. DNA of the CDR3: TGTGCCAGCAGTTACTGGGGACAGGGGAACACTGAAGCTTTCTTT.

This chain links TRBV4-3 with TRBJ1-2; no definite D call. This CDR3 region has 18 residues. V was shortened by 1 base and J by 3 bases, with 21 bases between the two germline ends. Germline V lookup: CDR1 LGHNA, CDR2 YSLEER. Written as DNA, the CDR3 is TGCGCCAGCAGCCAAGGACTCGTCCTCAACTCCGGGGACTATGGCTACACCTTC. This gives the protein CASSQGLVLNSGDYGYTF.

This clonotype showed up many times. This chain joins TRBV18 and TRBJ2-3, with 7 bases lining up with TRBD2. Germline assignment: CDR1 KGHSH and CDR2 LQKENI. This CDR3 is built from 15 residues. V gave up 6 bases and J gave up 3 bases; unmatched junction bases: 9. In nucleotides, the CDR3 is TGTGCCAGCTCCCCTTTGGCGGGGGAGACAGATACGCAGTATTTT. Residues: CASSPLAGETDTQYF.

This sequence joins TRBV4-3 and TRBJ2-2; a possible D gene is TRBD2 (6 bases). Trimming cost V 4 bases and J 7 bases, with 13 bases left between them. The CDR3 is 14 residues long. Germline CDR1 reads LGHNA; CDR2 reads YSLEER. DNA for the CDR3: TGCGCCAGCAGCCCGGGGGTGGGAAGCGGGGAGCTGTTTTTT. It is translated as CASSPGVGSGELFF.

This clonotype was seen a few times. The CDR3 sequence is CSAWTSGGSSYNEQFF. CDR3 coding DNA: TGCAGTGCATGGACTAGCGGGGGAAGCTCCTACAATGAGCAGTTCTTC. The rearrangement joins TRBV20-1 to TRBJ2-1; 13 nucleotides line up with TRBD2. The ends lost 6 bases at V and 0 bases at J; junction bases unmatched: 5. This CDR3 region has 16 residues. Per germline, CDR1 DFQATT and CDR2 SNEGSKA (reference sequence).